A single sample is the source of the 17 T cell receptor beta chains below, sequenced in a study of OX40 agonist ivuxolimab in advanced cancers. Data came from immunoSEQ multiplex PCR; TCRdb stores just in-frame clones and leaves some out. This sample carries 55,000 to 75,000 clones, approximately 86% of them seen once, and the ten largest clones take under 6%. Specimen: CD4+ or CD8+ T cells sorted from blood, collected in a trial of the OX40 agonist ivuxolimab. These receptors all come from an adult with an advanced solid tumor such as melanoma, head and neck, liver or kidney cancer.

This chain uses TRBV27 with TRBJ2-4; D unresolved. Germline CDR1 and CDR2: MNHEY and SMNVEV (reference sequence). This CDR3 is 16 amino acids long. V was cut by 8 bases and J by 0 bases, with 17 bases left in between. Written as DNA, the CDR3 is TGTGCCAGCCGCGTATCGGGTCCTTTAGCCAAAAACATTCAGTACTTC. Its protein is CASRVSGPLAKNIQYF.

This clone was seen a few times. The chain couples TRBV11-1 to TRBJ2-4; possible D gene TRBD1, 5 bases. This CDR3 is built from 16 residues. Germline V CDR1 and CDR2: SGHAT, FQDESV (reference sequence). Trimming took off 0 bases at V and 3 bases at J, with 12 bases between the two ends. The CDR3 sequence is CASSLAHDSYKNIQYF. The DNA of the CDR3 is TGTGCCAGCAGCTTAGCGCACGACAGCTACAAAAACATTCAGTACTTC.

The CDR3 here is CATSRESQGDTYEQYF. As DNA, the CDR3 is TGTGCCACCAGCAGAGAGTCTCAGGGGGACACCTACGAGCAGTACTTC. This sequence joins TRBV15 and TRBJ2-7; 7 nucleotides agree with TRBD1. V lost 0 bases, J lost 2 bases, and 7 bases stayed unmatched. The CDR3 spans 16 residues. Germline V lookup: CDR1 LNHNV, CDR2 YYDKDF (reference sequence).

In DNA, the CDR3 is TGTGCCAGCAGCGTAGGACAGGGAAAAGCCTACGAGCAGTACTTC. Translation: CASSVGQGKAYEQYF. The V and J genes are TRBV9 and TRBJ2-7, with 7 nucleotides matching TRBD1. The germline V gene has CDR1 SGDLS and CDR2 YYNGEE. This CDR3 contains 15 residues. V lost 0 bases, J lost 2 bases, and 5 bases stayed unmatched.

This chain uses TRBV5-5 with TRBJ1-5; TRBD1 agrees at 8 bases. The CDR3 has 14 amino acids. V lost 0 bases, J lost 15 bases, and 11 bases stayed unmatched. Germline loops: CDR1 SGHKS, CDR2 YYEKEE (reference sequence). The CDR3 region has the DNA TGTGCCAGCAGCTTGGCCGGGACAGGATTCGCCGGGCATTTT. Translated: CASSLAGTGFAGHF.

The CDR3 is CASSEPRTRNTIYF. The CDR3 DNA sequence: TGTGCCAGCAGTGAACCGAGGACCCGAAACACCATATATTTT. This chain connects TRBV6-1 to TRBJ1-3; no firm D call. With 2 bases removed from V and 5 bases from J, the gap between germline ends came to 10 bases. This CDR3 spans 14 amino acids. Germline CDR1 is MNHNS and CDR2 is SASEGT.

The chain combines TRBV10-3 with TRBJ2-1; D is unresolved. CDR1 is ENHRY, CDR2 SYGVKD, per germline. Trimming removed 3 bases at V and 7 bases at J, with 7 bases between. The CDR3 extends over 12 amino acids. Here the CDR3 DNA reads TGTGCCATCAGTGATCTTGCTAATGAGCAGTTCTTC. Translation gives CAISDLANEQFF.

The genes are TRBV4-2 and TRBJ1-2; D unclear. The V end was cut by 7 bases, the J end by 7 bases, with 19 bases between. Germline CDR1 reads LGHNA; CDR2 reads YNFKEQ. CDR3 length: 14 residues. CDR3 region: CASTMTPNLGGYTF. For the CDR3, the DNA is TGTGCCAGCACCATGACCCCCAACCTCGGTGGCTACACCTTC.

This chain uses TRBV11-2 with TRBJ1-1; D possibly corresponds to TRBD1 (6 bases). The germline V gene has CDR1 SGHAT and CDR2 FQNNGV. V was trimmed by 0 bases and J by 1 base, leaving 9 bases between them. This CDR3 spans 15 amino acids. CDR3 sequence (DNA): TGTGCCAGCAGCTTAGAAACAGGGAGGAACACTGAAGCTTTCTTT. Its protein is CASSLETGRNTEAFF.

The chain joins TRBV11-3 to TRBJ2-1, with a weak D call TRBD2 (6 bases). The CDR3 is made up of 13 amino acids. From germline, CDR1 is SGHNT and CDR2 YENEEA. Trimming took off 3 bases at V and 12 bases at J, with 15 bases between the two ends. The CDR3: CASSFRGQGGQFF. For the CDR3, the DNA is TGTGCCAGCAGCTTCCGGGGCCAGGGAGGGCAGTTCTTC.

This rearrangement joins TRBV4-2 to TRBJ2-3; 8 bases are a match to TRBD2. Germline assignment: CDR1 LGHNA and CDR2 YNFKEQ. The CDR3 loop spans 14 amino acids. Germline trimming cut 3 bases from V and 6 bases from J; bases unmatched to any gene: 5. CDR3 protein: CASSQMRGVDTQYF. The CDR3 DNA reads TGTGCCAGCAGCCAGATGCGGGGGGTTGATACGCAGTATTTT.

J is TRBJ2-5 and V is TRBV10-1; D perhaps matches TRBD2 (6 bases). V lost 6 bases and J 6 bases, leaving 14 bases between the germline ends. Germline V CDR1 and CDR2: WNHNN, SYGVQD (reference sequence). The CDR3 extends over 13 amino acids. CDR3 loop: CASSDPGVQTQYF. Here the CDR3 DNA reads TGCGCCAGCAGCGACCCGGGGGTACAGACCCAGTACTTC.

The chain combines TRBV6-5 with TRBJ2-2; 8 bases align to TRBD1. CDR3 length: 14 amino acids. Germline V gene data show CDR1 as MNHEY and CDR2 as SVGAGI. After removal of 6 bases from V and 0 bases from J, the junction contained 0 bases not matched to a gene. CDR3 in amino acids: CASSRGPNTGELFF. The DNA for the CDR3 is TGTGCCAGCAGCAGGGGGCCGAACACCGGGGAGCTGTTTTTT.

The rearrangement links TRBV9 to TRBJ2-3, with D perhaps matching TRBD2 (6 bases). The CDR3 is 15 amino acids. Germline lookup yields CDR1 SGDLS and CDR2 YYNGEE. Trimming took 4 bases from V and 2 from J, leaving 14 bases between them. The CDR3 is CASSPSGTVTDTQYF. As DNA, the CDR3 is TGTGCCAGCAGCCCTAGTGGGACTGTCACAGATACGCAGTATTTT.

The CDR3 sequence: CASSQDPGGRNYGYTF. CDR3 nucleotide sequence: TGTGCCAGCAGCCAAGATCCGGGTGGACGCAACTATGGCTACACCTTC. The chain links TRBV4-2 to TRBJ1-2; D call uncertain. Germline CDR1 LGHNA, CDR2 YNFKEQ. The CDR3 contains 16 residues. Trimming removed 0 bases from V and 2 bases from J, with 13 bases in between.

In DNA, the CDR3 is TGTGCCAGCTCACCGGGGCAGGGGAACACTGAAGCTTTCTTT. As protein: CASSPGQGNTEAFF. The chain uses TRBV18 and TRBJ1-1; possible D gene TRBD1, 5 bases. The CDR3 covers 14 residues. The V end was cut by 3 bases, the J end by 1 base, with 9 bases between. Germline CDR1 and CDR2: KGHSH and LQKENI.

The chain employs TRBV25-1 and TRBJ2-1; 8 nucleotides align to TRBD1. The CDR3 contains 17 residues. Germline V gene data show CDR1 as MGHDK and CDR2 as SYGVNS. V was clipped by 1 base and J by 4 bases; unmatched bases: 9. CDR3 DNA: TGTGCCAGCAGTGAATTCTTTAGCCAGGGGGCGTACAATGAGCAGTTCTTC. Translated, it gives CASSEFFSQGAYNEQFF.